A selection of T cell receptor beta chains follows, all from one sample in a study of blood T cell repertoires in COVID-19. TCRdb keeps only in-frame clones here, not all; method: immunoSEQ multiplex PCR. The sample contains fewer than 300,000 clones, approximately 84% of which appear only once. What was sequenced was peripheral blood. Receptors originate from a human donor with COVID-19, enrolled during active disease. The donor label of this sample is uncertain. Each CDR3 is given with its conserved first and last residue. D genes are given only for firm matches. Size is omitted from some rows. Given values are once, few, many or a class for expanded clones.

d_gene: TRBD1
abundance: .
j_gene: TRBJ1-1
v_gene: TRBV5-1
CDR3nt: TGCGCCAGCAGCCCGGGACAGGGGGCTCCCACTGAAGCTTTCTTT
CDR3aa: CASSPGQGAPTEAFF

d_gene: .
abundance: .
j_gene: TRBJ1-4
v_gene: TRBV19
CDR3nt: TGTGCCAGTAGTGGGACTTGGCCTGATGAAAAACTGTTTTTT
CDR3aa: CASSGTWPDEKLFF

d_gene: TRBD1
abundance: .
j_gene: TRBJ1-3
v_gene: TRBV6-1
CDR3nt: TGTGCCAGCAGTGAAGTTGGGACAGGGACTGGAAACACCATATATTTT
CDR3aa: CASSEVGTGTGNTIYF

d_gene: TRBD2
abundance: .
j_gene: TRBJ2-1
v_gene: TRBV11-2
CDR3nt: TGTGCCAGCAGGCTAGCGGGAGGCCTACAGGGTGAGCAGTTCTTC
CDR3aa: CASRLAGGLQGEQFF

d_gene: TRBD1
abundance: once
j_gene: TRBJ1-3
v_gene: TRBV29-1
CDR3nt: TGCAGCGTTGGACAGGGTTCCGTCGGGTCGGGAAACACCATATATTTT
CDR3aa: CSVGQGSVGSGNTIYF

d_gene: TRBD2
abundance: once
j_gene: TRBJ2-7
v_gene: TRBV6-1
CDR3nt: TGTGCCAGCAGTGGGGCGGGTGCGGGAGTTCCCCACGAGCAGTACTTC
CDR3aa: CASSGAGAGVPHEQYF

d_gene: .
abundance: .
j_gene: TRBJ1-2
v_gene: TRBV28
CDR3nt: TGTGCCAGCAGCCAAGGGGGACTAGGTGGCTACACCTTC
CDR3aa: CASSQGGLGGYTF

d_gene: .
abundance: .
j_gene: TRBJ2-3
v_gene: TRBV5-4
CDR3nt: TGTGCCAGCAGCTTTGCCGGGGGAGCGCGAACAGATACGCAGTATTTT
CDR3aa: CASSFAGGARTDTQYF

d_gene: .
abundance: .
j_gene: TRBJ2-3
v_gene: TRBV9
CDR3nt: TGTGCCAGCAGCGCCCTCACTAGCACAGATACGCAGTATTTT
CDR3aa: CASSALTSTDTQYF

d_gene: .
abundance: .
j_gene: TRBJ2-1
v_gene: TRBV5-1
CDR3nt: TGCGCCAGCAGGTCCCAGTGGGAGAATGAGCAGTTCTTC
CDR3aa: CASRSQWENEQFF

d_gene: TRBD2
abundance: .
j_gene: TRBJ2-2
v_gene: TRBV4-1
CDR3nt: TGCGCCAGCAGCCAAGTCGCAGCGGGAGCCGGGGAGCTGTTTTTT
CDR3aa: CASSQVAAGAGELFF

d_gene: .
abundance: .
j_gene: TRBJ2-3
v_gene: TRBV5-1
CDR3nt: TGCGCCAGCTCCCTAGGTGGCGGCCCTAGCACAGATACGCAGTATTTT
CDR3aa: CASSLGGGPSTDTQYF

d_gene: TRBD2
abundance: once
j_gene: TRBJ2-3
v_gene: TRBV5-1
CDR3nt: TGCGCCAGCAGCTTCGGAGACTACTCTGGGCGGGGGACGCAGTATTTT
CDR3aa: CASSFGDYSGRGTQYF

d_gene: .
abundance: .
j_gene: TRBJ1-3
v_gene: TRBV19
CDR3nt: TGTGCCAGTAGTATCGCGGCCCTCTCTGGAAACACCATATATTTT
CDR3aa: CASSIAALSGNTIYF

d_gene: .
abundance: .
j_gene: TRBJ1-2
v_gene: TRBV24-1
CDR3nt: TGTGCCACCAGTCCACCGGGGGGCTGGGGCTACACCTTC
CDR3aa: CATSPPGGWGYTF

d_gene: TRBD1
abundance: .
j_gene: TRBJ2-3
v_gene: TRBV25-1
CDR3nt: TGTGCCAGCAGACGGACAGGGGAGACAGATACGCAGTATTTT
CDR3aa: CASRRTGETDTQYF

d_gene: .
abundance: .
j_gene: TRBJ1-4
v_gene: TRBV19
CDR3nt: TGTGCCAGTAGTATAGGGGAAGGGGCTGAAAAACTGTTTTTT
CDR3aa: CASSIGEGAEKLFF

d_gene: .
abundance: .
j_gene: TRBJ2-1
v_gene: TRBV29-1
CDR3nt: TGCAGCGTTGCCGTCAACCGGGTTGAGCAGTTCTTC
CDR3aa: CSVAVNRVEQFF

d_gene: TRBD2
abundance: .
j_gene: TRBJ2-7
v_gene: TRBV5-4
CDR3nt: TGTGCCAGCAGCCGGGACTACTCCTACGAGCAGTACTTC
CDR3aa: CASSRDYSYEQYF

d_gene: .
abundance: .
j_gene: TRBJ1-4
v_gene: TRBV5-1
CDR3nt: TGCGCCAGCAGCCCGGAGGTGGACGAAAAACTGTTTTTT
CDR3aa: CASSPEVDEKLFF

d_gene: TRBD2
abundance: .
j_gene: TRBJ2-1
v_gene: TRBV5-1
CDR3nt: TGCGCCAGCAGCGGTGGGACTAGCGTAGGGCTCTACAATGAGCAGTTCTTC
CDR3aa: CASSGGTSVGLYNEQFF

d_gene: .
abundance: .
j_gene: TRBJ1-1
v_gene: TRBV25-1
CDR3nt: TGTGCCAGCAGTGAATATATAGCGCCAGCTTTCTTT
CDR3aa: CASSEYIAPAFF

d_gene: .
abundance: few
j_gene: TRBJ1-2
v_gene: TRBV9
CDR3nt: TGTGCCAGCAGCGAACAGCACTATGGCTACACCTTC
CDR3aa: CASSEQHYGYTF

d_gene: TRBD2
abundance: .
j_gene: TRBJ2-7
v_gene: TRBV2
CDR3nt: TGTGCCAGCAAGCCGGGACTAGCAGGACCCTACGAGCAGTACTTC
CDR3aa: CASKPGLAGPYEQYF

d_gene: .
abundance: .
j_gene: TRBJ2-5
v_gene: TRBV6-5
CDR3nt: TGTGCCAGCAGTCCCCGAGGGCCGGGAGAGACCCAGTACTTC
CDR3aa: CASSPRGPGETQYF

d_gene: .
abundance: .
j_gene: TRBJ2-2
v_gene: TRBV7-8
CDR3nt: TGTGCCAGCAGCTCGGAAGGGAGAGCAGTCGACGGGGAGCTGTTTTTT
CDR3aa: CASSSEGRAVDGELFF

d_gene: .
abundance: .
j_gene: TRBJ2-5
v_gene: TRBV19
CDR3nt: TGTGCCAGTAGGAACAGGGCCCAAGAGACCCAGTACTTC
CDR3aa: CASRNRAQETQYF

d_gene: .
abundance: .
j_gene: TRBJ1-1
v_gene: TRBV15
CDR3nt: TGTGCCACCAGCAGAGAGGGGGGGTACACTGAAGCTTTCTTT
CDR3aa: CATSREGGYTEAFF

d_gene: .
abundance: .
j_gene: TRBJ2-1
v_gene: TRBV12-3/TRBV12-4
CDR3nt: TGTGCCAGCACCAGGGAGAGGGGGTCTAGGTTCTTC
CDR3aa: CASTRERGSRFF

d_gene: .
abundance: .
j_gene: TRBJ1-6
v_gene: TRBV11-2
CDR3nt: TGTGCCAGCAGCTCGATGACAGTCAGTAATTCACCCCTCCACTTT
CDR3aa: CASSSMTVSNSPLHF

d_gene: .
abundance: .
j_gene: TRBJ1-3
v_gene: TRBV7-2
CDR3nt: TGTGCCAGCAGCTCCGGGTCTGGCCGGGGGGAAAATACCATATATTTT
CDR3aa: CASSSGSGRGENTIYF

d_gene: .
abundance: once
j_gene: TRBJ2-7
v_gene: TRBV10-3
CDR3nt: TGTGCCATCACCGAACGACTTGACTCCGAGCAGTACTTC
CDR3aa: CAITERLDSEQYF

d_gene: .
abundance: .
j_gene: TRBJ1-3
v_gene: TRBV5-5
CDR3nt: TGTGCCAGCAGCTTATTGATGGCCGGAAACACCATATATTTT
CDR3aa: CASSLLMAGNTIYF

d_gene: .
abundance: .
j_gene: TRBJ2-1
v_gene: TRBV20-1
CDR3nt: TGCAGTGCTAGTCTCCTGGGAGCTCTCGGGGAGCAGTTCTTC
CDR3aa: CSASLLGALGEQFF

d_gene: TRBD2
abundance: .
j_gene: TRBJ2-3
v_gene: TRBV27
CDR3nt: TGTGCCAGCAGTTTCTTAGCGGGGATCACAGATACGCAGTATTTT
CDR3aa: CASSFLAGITDTQYF

d_gene: .
abundance: .
j_gene: TRBJ1-2
v_gene: TRBV15
CDR3nt: TGTGCCACCAGCCCGATGTCCTCCGGGGATCCCTATGGCTACACCTTC
CDR3aa: CATSPMSSGDPYGYTF

d_gene: .
abundance: .
j_gene: TRBJ2-7
v_gene: TRBV18
CDR3nt: TGTGCCAGCTCACCCCCCCCCGGACAGTCCTACGAGCAGTACTTC
CDR3aa: CASSPPPGQSYEQYF

d_gene: .
abundance: .
j_gene: TRBJ1-2
v_gene: TRBV28
CDR3nt: TGTGCCAGCAGTTATCGAGGGAGACGTGGCTACACCTTC
CDR3aa: CASSYRGRRGYTF

d_gene: .
abundance: many
j_gene: TRBJ2-2
v_gene: TRBV2
CDR3nt: TGTGCCAGCAGTGTTGCTACCCCGAACACCGGGGAGCTGTTTTTT
CDR3aa: CASSVATPNTGELFF

d_gene: .
abundance: .
j_gene: TRBJ2-1
v_gene: TRBV7-2
CDR3nt: TGTGCCAGCAGCATGGGAGCCCGGCCGAGGCAGTTCTTC
CDR3aa: CASSMGARPRQFF

d_gene: TRBD2
abundance: .
j_gene: TRBJ2-5
v_gene: TRBV9
CDR3nt: TGTGCCAGCACCACGGGACTAGCGAACCAAGAGACCCAGTACTTC
CDR3aa: CASTTGLANQETQYF

d_gene: TRBD1
abundance: .
j_gene: TRBJ2-7
v_gene: TRBV10-3
CDR3nt: TGTGCCATCGGGGACGACAGGGTCTCCTTCTACGAGCAGTACTTC
CDR3aa: CAIGDDRVSFYEQYF

d_gene: .
abundance: .
j_gene: TRBJ2-1
v_gene: TRBV18
CDR3nt: TGTGCCAGCTCACCCCTCCGGACAACCTCCTACAATGAGCAGTTCTTC
CDR3aa: CASSPLRTTSYNEQFF

d_gene: TRBD1
abundance: .
j_gene: TRBJ1-1
v_gene: TRBV5-6
CDR3nt: TGTGCCAGCAGCTATAGGACAGGGGGTCGATCTGAAGCTTTCTTT
CDR3aa: CASSYRTGGRSEAFF

d_gene: TRBD2
abundance: .
j_gene: TRBJ2-1
v_gene: TRBV30
CDR3nt: TGTGCCTGGAGTGTACGAGCGGGAGGAGAGCAGTTCTTC
CDR3aa: CAWSVRAGGEQFF

d_gene: TRBD2
abundance: .
j_gene: TRBJ2-7
v_gene: TRBV3-1/TRBV3-2
CDR3nt: TGTGCCAGCACTCCGGCGGGAGGTATAGGAGAGCAGTACTTC
CDR3aa: CASTPAGGIGEQYF

d_gene: TRBD1
abundance: .
j_gene: TRBJ1-2
v_gene: TRBV5-8
CDR3nt: TGTGCCAGCAGCTACTCGCGGACAGGGCTGGACACCTTC
CDR3aa: CASSYSRTGLDTF

d_gene: TRBD2
abundance: .
j_gene: TRBJ2-2
v_gene: TRBV27
CDR3nt: TGTGCCAGCAGTTTAGCCCTAGCGGGAGTAACCGGGGAGCTGTTTTTT
CDR3aa: CASSLALAGVTGELFF

d_gene: .
abundance: .
j_gene: TRBJ1-4
v_gene: TRBV4-2
CDR3nt: TGTGCCAGCAGCCGCCGGGCTGGCACAGGGAATGAAAAACTGTTTTTT
CDR3aa: CASSRRAGTGNEKLFF

d_gene: TRBD1
abundance: .
j_gene: TRBJ1-2
v_gene: TRBV18
CDR3nt: TGTGCCAGCTCAGCCCAGGGACAGGGTTACTCTGATGGCTACACCTTC
CDR3aa: CASSAQGQGYSDGYTF

d_gene: .
abundance: .
j_gene: TRBJ2-1
v_gene: TRBV12-3/TRBV12-4
CDR3nt: TGTGCCAGCAGTTTTTTCCAGAACAATGAGCAGTTCTTC
CDR3aa: CASSFFQNNEQFF

d_gene: TRBD2
abundance: .
j_gene: TRBJ2-4
v_gene: TRBV11-2
CDR3nt: TGTGCCAGCAGCGCAGCTAGCGGGATAAACATTCAGTACTTC
CDR3aa: CASSAASGINIQYF

d_gene: .
abundance: .
j_gene: TRBJ2-3
v_gene: TRBV19
CDR3nt: TGTGCCAGTAGTATGGGAGAGAGGCCGTATTTT
CDR3aa: CASSMGERPYF

d_gene: .
abundance: .
j_gene: TRBJ2-6
v_gene: TRBV27
CDR3nt: TGTGCCAGCAGTACTCAGGAGGCCCCCTCTGGGGCCAACGTCCTGACTTTC
CDR3aa: CASSTQEAPSGANVLTF

d_gene: .
abundance: few
j_gene: TRBJ1-6
v_gene: TRBV6-5
CDR3nt: TGTGCCAGCAGTTATGGCAGACAGAATTCACCCCTCCACTTT
CDR3aa: CASSYGRQNSPLHF